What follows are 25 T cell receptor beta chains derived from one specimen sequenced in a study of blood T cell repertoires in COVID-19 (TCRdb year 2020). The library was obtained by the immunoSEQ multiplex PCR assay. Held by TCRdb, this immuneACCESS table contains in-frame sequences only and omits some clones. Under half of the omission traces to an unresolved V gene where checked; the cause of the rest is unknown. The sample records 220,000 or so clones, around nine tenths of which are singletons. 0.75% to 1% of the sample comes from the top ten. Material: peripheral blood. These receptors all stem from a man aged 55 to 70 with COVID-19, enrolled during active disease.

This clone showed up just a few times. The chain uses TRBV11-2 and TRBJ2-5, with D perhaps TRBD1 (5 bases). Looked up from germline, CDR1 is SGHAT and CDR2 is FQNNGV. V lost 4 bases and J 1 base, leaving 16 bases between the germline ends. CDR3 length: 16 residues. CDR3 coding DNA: TGTGCCAGCAGCTCAGGGATAGTGCCCCGCCAAGAGACCCAGTACTTC. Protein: CASSSGIVPRQETQYF. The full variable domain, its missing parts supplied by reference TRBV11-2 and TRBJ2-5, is EAGVAQSPRYKIIEKRQSVAFWCNPISGHATLYWYQQILGQGPKLLIQFQNNGVVDDSQLPKDRFSAERLKGVDSTLKIQPAKLEDSAVYLCASSSGIVPRQETQYFGPGTRLLVL.

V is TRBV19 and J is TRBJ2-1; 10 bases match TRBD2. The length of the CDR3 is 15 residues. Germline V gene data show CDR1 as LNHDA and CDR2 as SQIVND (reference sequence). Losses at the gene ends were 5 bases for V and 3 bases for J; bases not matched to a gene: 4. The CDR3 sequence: CASSQTSGIYNEQFF. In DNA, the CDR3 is TGTGCCAGTAGTCAAACTAGCGGGATCTACAATGAGCAGTTCTTC.

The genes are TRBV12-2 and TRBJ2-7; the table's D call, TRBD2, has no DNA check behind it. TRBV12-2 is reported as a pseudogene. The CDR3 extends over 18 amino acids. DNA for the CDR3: TGTGCAAGTCGCTTGCCGGGACTAGCGGAAAGACCCTCCTACGAGCAGTACTTC. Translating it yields CASRLPGLAERPSYEQYF.

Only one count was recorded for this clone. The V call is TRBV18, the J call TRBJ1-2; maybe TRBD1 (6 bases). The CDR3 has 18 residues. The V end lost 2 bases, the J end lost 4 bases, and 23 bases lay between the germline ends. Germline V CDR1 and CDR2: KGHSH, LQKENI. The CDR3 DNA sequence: TGTGCCAGCTCACCAATAACAGGGAAACTCTCGCTATTCTATGGCTACACCTTC. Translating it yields CASSPITGKLSLFYGYTF.

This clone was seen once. In DNA form, the CDR3 reads TGTGCCAGCAGTCCTAAGTTGACCGGGGAGCTGTTTTTT. Its translation: CASSPKLTGELFF. The V call is TRBV27, the J call TRBJ2-2; no clear D. Germline V lookup: CDR1 MNHEY, CDR2 SMNVEV (reference sequence). The CDR3 runs 13 residues. The V gene lost 5 bases and the J gene lost 5 bases, with 9 bases spanning the gap.

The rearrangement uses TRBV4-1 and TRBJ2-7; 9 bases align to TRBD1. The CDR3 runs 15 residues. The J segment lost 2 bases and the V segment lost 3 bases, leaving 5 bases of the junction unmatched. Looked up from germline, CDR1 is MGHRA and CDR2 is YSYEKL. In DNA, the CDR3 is TGCGCCAGCAGCCAGGGACAGGGAGGAACCTACGAGCAGTACTTC. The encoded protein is CASSQGQGGTYEQYF.

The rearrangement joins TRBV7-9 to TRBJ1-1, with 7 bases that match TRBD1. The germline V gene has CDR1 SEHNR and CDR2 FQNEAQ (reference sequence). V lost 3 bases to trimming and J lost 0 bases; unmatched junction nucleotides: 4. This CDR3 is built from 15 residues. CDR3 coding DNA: TGTGCCAGCAGCTTCTGGACAGGCATGAACACTGAAGCTTTCTTT. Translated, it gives CASSFWTGMNTEAFF.

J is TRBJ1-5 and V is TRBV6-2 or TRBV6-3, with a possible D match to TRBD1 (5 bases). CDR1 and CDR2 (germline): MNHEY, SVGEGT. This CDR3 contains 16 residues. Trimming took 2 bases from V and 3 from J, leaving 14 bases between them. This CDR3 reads CASSYHWDSPNQPQHF. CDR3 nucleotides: TGTGCCAGCAGTTACCACTGGGACTCCCCCAATCAGCCCCAGCATTTT.

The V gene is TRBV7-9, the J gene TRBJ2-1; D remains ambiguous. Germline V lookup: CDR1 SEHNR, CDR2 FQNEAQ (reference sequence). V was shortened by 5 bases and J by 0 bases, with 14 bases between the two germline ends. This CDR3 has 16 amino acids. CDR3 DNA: TGTGCCAGCAGCCTCCCAACCCCTAGCTCCTACAATGAGCAGTTCTTC. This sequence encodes CASSLPTPSSYNEQFF.

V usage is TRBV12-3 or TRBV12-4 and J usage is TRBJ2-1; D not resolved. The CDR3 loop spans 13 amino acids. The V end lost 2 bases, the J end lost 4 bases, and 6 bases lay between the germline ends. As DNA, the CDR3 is TGTGCCAGCAGTTTACAGGTTTACAATGAGCAGTTCTTC. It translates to CASSLQVYNEQFF.

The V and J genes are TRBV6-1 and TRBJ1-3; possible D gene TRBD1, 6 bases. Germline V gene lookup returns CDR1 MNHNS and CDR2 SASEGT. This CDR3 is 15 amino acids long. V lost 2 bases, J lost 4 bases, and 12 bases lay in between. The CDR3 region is CASSEMGAAGNTIYF. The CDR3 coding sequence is TGTGCCAGCAGTGAAATGGGGGCAGCGGGAAACACCATATATTTT.

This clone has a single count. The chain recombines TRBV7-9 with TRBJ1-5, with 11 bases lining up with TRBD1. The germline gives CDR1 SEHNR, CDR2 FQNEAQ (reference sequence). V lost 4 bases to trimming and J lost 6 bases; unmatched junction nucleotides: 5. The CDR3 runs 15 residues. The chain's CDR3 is CASSSGQGASQPQHF. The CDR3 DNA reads TGTGCCAGCAGCTCCGGACAGGGGGCGAGTCAGCCCCAGCATTTT.

The CDR3 DNA reads TGTGCCTGGAGTGTGGGGAGGGGAGGCAATGAGCAGTTCTTC. Amino acid sequence: CAWSVGRGGNEQFF. This sequence joins TRBV30 and TRBJ2-1, with 7 bases identical to TRBD2. V shed 0 bases and J 6 bases; nucleotides not matched to a gene: 5. The CDR3 covers 14 residues. Germline values: CDR1 GTSNPN, CDR2 SVGIG (reference sequence).

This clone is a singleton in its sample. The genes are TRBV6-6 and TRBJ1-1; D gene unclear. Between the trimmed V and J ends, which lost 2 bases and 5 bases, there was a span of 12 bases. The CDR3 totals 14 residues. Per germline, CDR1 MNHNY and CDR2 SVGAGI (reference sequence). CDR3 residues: CASSYGPGRTEAFF. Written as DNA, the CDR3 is TGTGCCAGCAGTTACGGTCCGGGGAGGACTGAAGCTTTCTTT.

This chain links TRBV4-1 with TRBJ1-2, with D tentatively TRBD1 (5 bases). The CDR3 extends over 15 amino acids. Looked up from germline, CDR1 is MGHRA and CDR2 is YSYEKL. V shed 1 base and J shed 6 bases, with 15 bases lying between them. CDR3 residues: CASSQAVGGLDGYTF. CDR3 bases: TGCGCCAGCAGCCAAGCGGTCGGGGGTTTGGATGGCTACACCTTC.

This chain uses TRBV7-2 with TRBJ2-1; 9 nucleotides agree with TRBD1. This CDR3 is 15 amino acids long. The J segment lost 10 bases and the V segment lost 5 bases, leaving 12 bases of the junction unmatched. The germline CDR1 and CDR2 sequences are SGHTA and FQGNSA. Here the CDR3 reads CASSEQGALRLEQFF. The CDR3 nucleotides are TGTGCCAGCAGCGAACAGGGGGCCCTCCGCCTCGAGCAGTTCTTC.

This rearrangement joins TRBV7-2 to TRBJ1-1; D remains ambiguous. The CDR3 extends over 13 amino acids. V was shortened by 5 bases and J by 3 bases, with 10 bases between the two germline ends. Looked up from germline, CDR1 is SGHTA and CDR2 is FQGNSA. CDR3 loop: CASSRSRDTEAFF. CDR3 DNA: TGTGCCAGCAGCCGCTCAAGAGACACTGAAGCTTTCTTT.

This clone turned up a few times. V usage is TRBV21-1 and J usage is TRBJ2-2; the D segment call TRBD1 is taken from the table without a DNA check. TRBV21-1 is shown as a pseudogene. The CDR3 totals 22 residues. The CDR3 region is CASSPPGQGPPQEGGDTGELFF. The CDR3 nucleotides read TGTGCCAGCAGCCCTCCGGGACAGGGGCCACCTCAAGAGGGAGGAGACACCGGGGAGCTGTTTTTT.

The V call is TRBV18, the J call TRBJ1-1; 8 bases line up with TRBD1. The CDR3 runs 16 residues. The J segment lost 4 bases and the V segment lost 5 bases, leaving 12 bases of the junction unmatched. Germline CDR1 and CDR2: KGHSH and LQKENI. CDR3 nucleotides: TGTGCCAGCTCATTTCCAATAGGACAGGGTCCCACTGAAGCTTTCTTT. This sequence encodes CASSFPIGQGPTEAFF.

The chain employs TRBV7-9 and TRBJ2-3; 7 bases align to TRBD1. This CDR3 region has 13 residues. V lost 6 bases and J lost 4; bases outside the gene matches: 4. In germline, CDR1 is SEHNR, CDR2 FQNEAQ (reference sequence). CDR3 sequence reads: CASSSQGADTQYF. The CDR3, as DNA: TGTGCCAGCAGTTCTCAGGGGGCAGATACGCAGTATTTT.

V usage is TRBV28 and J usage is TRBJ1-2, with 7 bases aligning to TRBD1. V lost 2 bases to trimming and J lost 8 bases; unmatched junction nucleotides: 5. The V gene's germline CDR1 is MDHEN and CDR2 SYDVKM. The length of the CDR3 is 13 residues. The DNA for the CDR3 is TGTGCCAGCAGTTTACAGGGGGTCGACGGCTACACCTTC. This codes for CASSLQGVDGYTF.

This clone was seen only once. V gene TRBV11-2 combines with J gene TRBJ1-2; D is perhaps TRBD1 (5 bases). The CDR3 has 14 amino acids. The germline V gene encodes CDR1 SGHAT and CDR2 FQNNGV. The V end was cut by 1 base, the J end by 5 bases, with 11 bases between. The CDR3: CASSLAPGIYGYTF. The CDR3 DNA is TGTGCCAGCAGCTTAGCACCAGGGATTTATGGCTACACCTTC.

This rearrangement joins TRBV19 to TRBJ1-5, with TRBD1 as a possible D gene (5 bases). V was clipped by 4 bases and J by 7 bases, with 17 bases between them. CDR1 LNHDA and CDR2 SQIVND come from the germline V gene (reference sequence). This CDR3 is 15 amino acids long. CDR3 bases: TGTGCCAGTAGTACGGACCGGGGGACGCGGCAGCCCCAGCATTTT. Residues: CASSTDRGTRQPQHF.

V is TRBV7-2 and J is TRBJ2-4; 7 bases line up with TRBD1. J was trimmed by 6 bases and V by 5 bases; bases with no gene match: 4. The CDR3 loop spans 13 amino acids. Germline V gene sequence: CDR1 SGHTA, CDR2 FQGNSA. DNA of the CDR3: TGTGCCAGCAGCCAAGACAGGGCAAACATTCAGTACTTC. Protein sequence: CASSQDRANIQYF. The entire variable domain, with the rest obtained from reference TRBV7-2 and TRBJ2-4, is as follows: GAGVSQSPSNKVTEKGKDVELRCDPISGHTALYWYRQSLGQGLEFLIYFQGNSAPDKSGLPSDRFSAERTGGSVSTLTIQRTQQEDSAVYLCASSQDRANIQYFGAGTRLSVL.

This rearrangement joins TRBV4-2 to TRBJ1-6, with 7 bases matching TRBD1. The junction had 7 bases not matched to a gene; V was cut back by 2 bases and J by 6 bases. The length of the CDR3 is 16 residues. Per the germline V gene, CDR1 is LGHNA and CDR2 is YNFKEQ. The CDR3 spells CASSQTLTGSNSPLHF. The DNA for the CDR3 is TGTGCCAGCAGCCAAACCCTGACAGGGAGTAATTCACCCCTCCACTTT.